What follows are 11 T cell receptor beta chains derived from one specimen sequenced in a study of CD8+ T cells in alopecia areata. Reverse transcription of extracted RNA yielded cDNA, which provided the sequencing template. Measured with immunoSEQ multiplex PCR; TCRdb has only the in-frame clones, and not every one. The table has more than 200,000 clones, roughly 44% seen once. Treatment given: oral pan-JAK inhibitor, 5-10 mg twice daily. Sequenced material: CD4+ T cells sorted from blood, taken around week 37, from a patient treated with tofacitinib. These TCRs come from a human donor with alopecia areata.

The genes are TRBV10-3 and TRBJ2-3; 9 bases match TRBD2. Germline lookup yields CDR1 ENHRY and CDR2 SYGVKD. The CDR3 loop spans 14 amino acids. J lost 1 base, V lost 7 bases, and 3 bases had no gene match. The CDR3 coding sequence is TGTGCCATCAAGCCTAGCGGGGGCACAGATACGCAGTATTTT. The encoded protein is CAIKPSGGTDTQYF.

The chain has TRBV2 and TRBJ1-1, with D hard to call. CDR3 size: 11 residues. CDR1 is SNHLY, CDR2 FYNNEI, per germline. The germline V and J ends were trimmed by 6 bases and 1 base, with 3 bases remaining between them. DNA of the CDR3: TGTGCCAGCAGACAGAACACTGAAGCTTTCTTT. As protein: CASRQNTEAFF.

This clone occurred a few times. V and J are TRBV11-2 and TRBJ2-7, with TRBD1 matching 7 bases. Germline V gene lookup returns CDR1 SGHAT and CDR2 FQNNGV. Trimming cost V 5 bases and J 6 bases; bases outside gene matches: 7. This CDR3 is built from 13 residues. The CDR3 DNA follows: TGTGCCAGCAGCATCCGGGACAGTGCCGAGCAGTACTTC. Residues: CASSIRDSAEQYF.

The V gene is TRBV18, the J gene TRBJ2-2; 11 bases agree with TRBD2. V shed 3 bases and J 2 bases; nucleotides not matched to a gene: 2. The germline gives CDR1 KGHSH, CDR2 LQKENI. The CDR3 contains 16 residues. The chain's CDR3 is CASSPGLAVNTGELFF. The CDR3 region has the DNA TGTGCCAGCTCACCGGGACTAGCGGTAAACACCGGGGAGCTGTTTTTT.

V is TRBV5-4 and J is TRBJ2-5, with D perhaps TRBD2 (5 bases). Per the germline V gene, CDR1 is SGHNT and CDR2 is YYREEE (reference sequence). The length of the CDR3 is 14 residues. The V end was cut by 3 bases, the J end by 6 bases, with 15 bases between. The CDR3 protein is CASSSRDSEQTQYF. In DNA form, the CDR3 reads TGTGCCAGCAGCTCCCGGGATTCCGAACAGACCCAGTACTTC.

CDR3 sequence reads: CASSQSPGLAGGQIGELFF. Here the CDR3 DNA reads TGCGCCAGCAGCCAGTCGCCGGGACTAGCGGGAGGACAGATCGGGGAGCTGTTTTTT. The gene calls are TRBV4-1 and TRBJ2-2, with 15 bases that match TRBD2. CDR1 MGHRA and CDR2 YSYEKL come from the germline V gene. After removal of 3 bases from V and 7 bases from J, the junction contained 12 bases not matched to a gene. This CDR3 has 19 amino acids.

This clone was counted only a few times. The V gene is TRBV10-3, the J gene TRBJ2-5, with D hard to call. Trimming stripped 0 bases from V and 7 bases from J, with 6 bases between. The germline gives CDR1 ENHRY, CDR2 SYGVKD. The CDR3 runs 12 residues. CDR3 nucleotide sequence: TGTGCCATCAGTGAGTCGTTGGGGACCCAGTACTTC. Protein product: CAISESLGTQYF.

This chain uses TRBV30 with TRBJ1-4; D possibly corresponds to TRBD1 (5 bases). The germline V gene encodes CDR1 GTSNPN and CDR2 SVGIG (reference sequence). The CDR3 spans 13 residues. CDR3 nucleotides: TGTGCGACCCCGGGACGGGCTAATGAAAAACTGTTTTTT. This gives the protein CATPGRANEKLFF.

The chain employs TRBV6-5 and TRBJ2-5, with TRBD2 matching 7 bases. From germline, CDR1 is MNHEY and CDR2 SVGAGI. V lost 0 bases and J lost 4; bases outside the gene matches: 2. The CDR3 totals 14 residues. In DNA form, the CDR3 reads TGTGCCAGCAGTTACTCATGGGGGGGAGAGACCCAGTACTTC. Its translation is CASSYSWGGETQYF.

The rearrangement uses TRBV6-5 and TRBJ2-1, with D possibly TRBD2 on 5 matching bases. CDR1 is MNHEY and CDR2 is SVGAGI in the germline V gene. V lost 0 bases and J lost 5, with 11 bases in between. The CDR3 totals 15 residues. The CDR3 here is CASSYSPGLNNEQFF. The CDR3 DNA follows: TGTGCCAGCAGTTACTCCCCCGGACTGAACAATGAGCAGTTCTTC.

This chain uses TRBV6-5 with TRBJ2-7, with D tentatively TRBD2 (6 bases). This CDR3 has 14 amino acids. Germline values: CDR1 MNHEY, CDR2 SVGAGI. Trimming left V 2 bases short and J 5 bases short, with 13 bases between. DNA of the CDR3: TGTGCCAGCAGTTACGGGGGGATCCAAGACGAGCAGTACTTC. Translating it yields CASSYGGIQDEQYF.